A single sample is the source of the 8 T cell receptor beta chains below, sequenced in a study of blood T cell repertoires in COVID-19. Sequenced by immunoSEQ multiplex PCR; TCRdb stores in-frame clones only, minus some. The sample records about 57,000 clones, 80% to 90% being singletons. The specimen was PBMCs or T cells enriched from blood (not recorded which). All receptors derive from a woman aged 40 to 50 with acute COVID-19.

This rearrangement joins TRBV6-6 to TRBJ2-7, with D tentatively TRBD2 (6 bases). Between the trimmed V and J ends, which lost 2 bases and 0 bases, there was a span of 8 bases. Germline V gene sequence: CDR1 MNHNY, CDR2 SVGAGI (reference sequence). The CDR3 runs to 14 residues. CDR3 in DNA: TGTGCCAGCAGTTACGCGGGGCTCTCCTACGAGCAGTACGTC. It codes for CASSYAGLSYEQYV.

CDR3 sequence: CASSLQRAGGYNEQFF. The CDR3 region has the DNA TGTGCCAGCAGCTTACAGCGAGCGGGGGGATACAATGAGCAGTTCTTC. The chain employs TRBV7-8 and TRBJ2-1, with TRBD2 matching 9 bases. The CDR3 length is 16 residues. CDR1 is SGHVS and CDR2 is FQNEAQ in the germline V gene. After removal of 2 bases from V and 4 bases from J, the junction contained 6 bases not matched to a gene. Drawing the rest from reference TRBV7-8 and TRBJ2-1, the complete variable domain is GAGVSQSPRYKVAKRGQDVALRCDPISGHVSLFWYQQALGQGPEFLTYFQNEAQLDKSGLPSDRFFAERPEGSVSTLKIQRTQQEDSAVYLCASSLQRAGGYNEQFFGPGTRLTVL.

The gene calls are TRBV6-5 and TRBJ2-2; maybe TRBD2 (6 bases). Trimming pared 8 bases from V and 1 base from J, leaving 11 bases between. The CDR3 consists of 14 residues. The germline V gene has CDR1 MNHEY and CDR2 SVGAGI. The CDR3, as DNA: TGTGCCAGCCGGGGACTTCAGAACACCGGGGAGCTGTTTTTT. It specifies CASRGLQNTGELFF.

This clone was seen more than once but under ten times. The genes are TRBV11-2 and TRBJ2-2; D is perhaps TRBD1 (6 bases). Germline V lookup: CDR1 SGHAT, CDR2 FQNNGV. The CDR3 has 17 residues. V was trimmed by 4 bases and J by 2 bases, leaving 17 bases between them. This chain's CDR3 is CASSSRTGTRNTGELFF. The CDR3 DNA is TGTGCCAGCAGCTCTAGAACCGGGACAAGAAACACCGGGGAGCTGTTTTTT.

The chain links TRBV18 to TRBJ1-3; the match to TRBD1 covers 8 bases. Germline loops: CDR1 KGHSH, CDR2 LQKENI. Trimming removed 5 bases from V and 1 base from J; junction bases left unmatched: 4. CDR3 length: 15 amino acids. The chain's CDR3 is CASSSGQGSGNTIYF. CDR3 nucleotides: TGTGCCAGCTCATCAGGACAGGGATCTGGAAACACCATATATTTT. The whole variable domain, filled in from reference TRBV18 and TRBJ1-3, reads NAGVMQNPRHLVRRRGQEARLRCSPMKGHSHVYWYRQLPEEGLKFMVYLQKENIIDESGMPKERFSAEFPKEGPSILRIQQVVRGDSAAYFCASSSGQGSGNTIYFGEGSWLTVV.

V is TRBV13 and J is TRBJ1-5; TRBD1 might be the D (5 bases). Looked up from germline, CDR1 is PRHDT and CDR2 is FYEKMQ (reference sequence). Deletions cut 4 bases from V and 5 bases from J, with 15 bases between. This CDR3 comprises 15 residues. The CDR3 coding sequence is TGTGCCAGCAGCTCGTCACAGGATGGGGATCAGCCCCAGCATTTT. It codes for CASSSSQDGDQPQHF. Complete variable domain (other parts from reference TRBV13 and TRBJ1-5): AAGVIQSPRHLIKEKRETATLKCYPIPRHDTVYWYQQGPGQDPQFLISFYEKMQSDKGSIPDRFSAQQFSDYHSELNMSSLELGDSALYFCASSSSQDGDQPQHFGDGTRLSIL.

This clone has just a few counts. The chain uses TRBV14 and TRBJ1-4; D might be TRBD1 (6 bases). V lost 5 bases, J lost 7 bases, and 17 bases lay in between. In germline, CDR1 is SGHDN, CDR2 FVKESK. CDR3 length equals 15 residues. The CDR3 spells CASSSKSGAGEKLFF. For the CDR3, the DNA is TGTGCCAGCAGCTCCAAATCAGGGGCGGGTGAAAAACTGTTTTTT.

V gene TRBV6-5 combines with J gene TRBJ2-7; 9 nucleotides match TRBD1. V was pared by 2 bases and J by 5 bases, with 10 bases of the junction left unmatched. CDR1 and CDR2 from the germline V gene are MNHEY and SVGAGI. The CDR3 has 16 residues. CDR3 DNA sequence: TGTGCCAGCAGTTACACGGGGGGACAGGGAGATGACGAGCAGTACTTC. Amino acid sequence: CASSYTGGQGDDEQYF.